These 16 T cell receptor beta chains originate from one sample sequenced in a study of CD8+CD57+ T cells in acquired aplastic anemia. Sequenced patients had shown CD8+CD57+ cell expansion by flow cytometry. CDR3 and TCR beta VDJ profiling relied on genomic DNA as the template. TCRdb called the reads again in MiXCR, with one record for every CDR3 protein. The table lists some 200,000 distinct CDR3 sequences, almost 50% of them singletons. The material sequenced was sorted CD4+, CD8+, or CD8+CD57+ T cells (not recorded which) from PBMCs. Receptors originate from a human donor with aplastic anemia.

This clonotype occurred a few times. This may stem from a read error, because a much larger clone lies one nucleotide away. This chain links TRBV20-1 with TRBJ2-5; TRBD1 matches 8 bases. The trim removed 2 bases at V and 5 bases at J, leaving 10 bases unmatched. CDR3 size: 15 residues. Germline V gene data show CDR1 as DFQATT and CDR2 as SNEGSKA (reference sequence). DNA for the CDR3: TGCAGTGCTAGAAGACAGGGGCCGACAGGGGAGACCCAGTACTTC. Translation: CSARRQGPTGETQYF.

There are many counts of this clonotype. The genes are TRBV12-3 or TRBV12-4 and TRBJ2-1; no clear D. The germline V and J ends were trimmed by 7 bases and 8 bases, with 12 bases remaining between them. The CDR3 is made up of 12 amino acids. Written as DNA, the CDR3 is TGTGCCAGCATCCGCTTAGGTGATGAGCAGTTCTTC. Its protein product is CASIRLGDEQFF.

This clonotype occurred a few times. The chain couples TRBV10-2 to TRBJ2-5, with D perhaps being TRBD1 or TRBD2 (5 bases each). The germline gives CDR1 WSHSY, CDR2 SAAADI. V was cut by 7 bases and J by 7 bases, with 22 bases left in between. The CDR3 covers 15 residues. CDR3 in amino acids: CASTPGTVVRATQYF. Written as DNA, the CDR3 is TGCGCCAGCACTCCGGGGACGGTAGTCCGTGCGACCCAGTACTTC.

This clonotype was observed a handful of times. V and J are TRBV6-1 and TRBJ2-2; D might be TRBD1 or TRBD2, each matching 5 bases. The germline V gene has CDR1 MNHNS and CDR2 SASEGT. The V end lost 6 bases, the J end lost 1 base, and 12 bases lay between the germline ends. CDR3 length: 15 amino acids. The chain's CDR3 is CASRGRVENTGELFF. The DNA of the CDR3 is TGTGCCAGCAGGGGACGGGTTGAGAACACCGGGGAGCTGTTTTTT.

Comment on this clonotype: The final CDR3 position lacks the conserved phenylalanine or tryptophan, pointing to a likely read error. The CDR3 protein is CASSFRLAGGNNEQFS. DNA for the CDR3: TGTGCCAGCAGCTTTCGCCTAGCGGGGGGTAACAATGAGCAGTTCTCC. The chain combines TRBV11-1 with TRBJ2-1; 11 bases align to TRBD2. The germline V gene encodes CDR1 SGHAT and CDR2 FQDESV (reference sequence). The CDR3 is 16 amino acids. V dropped 3 bases and J dropped 5; count of bases not matched to a gene: 6.

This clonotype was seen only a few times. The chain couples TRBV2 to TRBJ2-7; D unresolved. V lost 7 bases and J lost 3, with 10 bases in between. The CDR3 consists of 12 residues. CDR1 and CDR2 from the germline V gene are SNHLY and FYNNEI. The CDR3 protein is CASTRRFYEQYF. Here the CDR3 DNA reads TGTGCCAGCACTCGCAGGTTCTACGAGCAGTACTTC.

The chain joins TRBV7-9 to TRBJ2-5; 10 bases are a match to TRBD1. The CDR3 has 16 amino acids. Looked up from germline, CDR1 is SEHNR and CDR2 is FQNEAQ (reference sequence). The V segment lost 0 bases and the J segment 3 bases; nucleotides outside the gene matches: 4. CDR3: CASSLADRGQKETQYF. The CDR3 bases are TGTGCCAGCAGCTTAGCTGACAGGGGGCAAAAAGAGACCCAGTACTTC.

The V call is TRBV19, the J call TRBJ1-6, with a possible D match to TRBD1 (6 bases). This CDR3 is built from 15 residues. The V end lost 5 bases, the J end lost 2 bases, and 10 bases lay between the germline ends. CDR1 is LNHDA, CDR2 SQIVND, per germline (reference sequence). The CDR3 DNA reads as TGTGCCAGTAGTCAGCGACAGGCCTATAATTCACCCCTCCACTTT. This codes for CASSQRQAYNSPLHF.

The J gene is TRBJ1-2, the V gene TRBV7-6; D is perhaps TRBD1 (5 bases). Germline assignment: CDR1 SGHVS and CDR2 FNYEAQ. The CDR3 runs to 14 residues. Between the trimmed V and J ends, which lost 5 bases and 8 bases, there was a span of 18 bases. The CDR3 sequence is CASSKGVNDRGYTF. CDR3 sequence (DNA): TGTGCCAGCAGCAAAGGGGTGAACGACCGGGGCTACACCTTC.

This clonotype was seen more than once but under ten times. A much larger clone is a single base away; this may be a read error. The CDR3 nucleotides are TGTGCCAGCAGCCAAGAAAGGGACTGTAGTTACGAGCAGTACTTC. As protein: CASSQERDCSYEQYF. This chain links TRBV14 with TRBJ2-7; maybe TRBD2 (6 bases). Germline lookup yields CDR1 SGHDN and CDR2 FVKESK. Trimming stripped 0 bases from V and 4 bases from J, with 13 bases between. CDR3 length equals 15 residues.

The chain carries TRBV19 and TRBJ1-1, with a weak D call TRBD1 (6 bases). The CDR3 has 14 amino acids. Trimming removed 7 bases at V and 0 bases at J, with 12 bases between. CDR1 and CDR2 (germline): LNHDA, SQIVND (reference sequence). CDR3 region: CASKTGQLNTEAFF. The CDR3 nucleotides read TGTGCCAGTAAAACTGGACAGCTGAACACTGAAGCTTTCTTT. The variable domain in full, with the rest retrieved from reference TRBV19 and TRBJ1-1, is DGGITQSPKYLFRKEGQNVTLSCEQNLNHDAMYWYRQDPGQGLRLIYYSQIVNDFQKGDIAEGYSVSREKKESFPLTVTSAQKNPTAFYLCASKTGQLNTEAFFGQGTRLTVV.

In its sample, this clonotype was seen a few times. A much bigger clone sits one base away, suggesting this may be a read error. This chain's CDR3 is CASRRVNAEAFF. CDR3 sequence (DNA): TGCGCCAGCAGAAGGGTGAACGCTGAAGCTTTCTTT. The chain recombines TRBV5-1 with TRBJ1-1; D not resolved. The CDR3 runs to 12 residues. The germline gives CDR1 SGHRS, CDR2 YFSETQ.

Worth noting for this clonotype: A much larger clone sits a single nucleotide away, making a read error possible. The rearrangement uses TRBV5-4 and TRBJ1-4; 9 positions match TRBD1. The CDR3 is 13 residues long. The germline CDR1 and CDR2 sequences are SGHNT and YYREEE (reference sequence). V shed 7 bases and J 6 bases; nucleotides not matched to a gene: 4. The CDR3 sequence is CASGGQGDEKLFF. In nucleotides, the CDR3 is TGTGCCAGCGGGGGACAGGGAGATGAAAAACTGTTTTTT.

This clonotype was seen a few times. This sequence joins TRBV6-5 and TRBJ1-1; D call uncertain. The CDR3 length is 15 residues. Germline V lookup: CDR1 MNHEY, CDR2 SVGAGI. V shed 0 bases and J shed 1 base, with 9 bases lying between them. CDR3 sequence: CASSYSLSANTEAFF. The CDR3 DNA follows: TGTGCCAGCAGTTACTCTTTAAGCGCGAACACTGAAGCTTTCTTT.

CDR3 sequence reads: CASSIRGERTDTQYF. CDR3 nucleotide sequence: TGTGCCAGTAGTATACGGGGGGAGCGCACAGATACGCAGTATTTT. The rearrangement joins TRBV19 to TRBJ2-3; TRBD2 agrees at 7 bases. The CDR3 sequence is 15 residues long. J was trimmed by 1 base and V by 2 bases; bases with no gene match: 3. Germline CDR1 and CDR2: LNHDA and SQIVND (reference sequence).

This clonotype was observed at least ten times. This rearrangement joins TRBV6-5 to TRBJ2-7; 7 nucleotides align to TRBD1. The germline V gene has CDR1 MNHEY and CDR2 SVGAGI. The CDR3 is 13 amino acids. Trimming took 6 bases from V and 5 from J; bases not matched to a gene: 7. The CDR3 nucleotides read TGTGCCAGCAGAAGACAGGGTTTCAACGAGCAGTACTTC. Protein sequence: CASRRQGFNEQYF.